The sequence of this TCR beta chain was determined in a study of cytomegalovirus exposure and HLA in healthy donors. On this clone: The antigen is unknown.

Whole-study findings and limits: Presence/absence analysis assumed near-uniform sequencing depth across donors.

CDR3 length: 16 amino acids. This PCR relied on a set of 60 Vbeta primers and 13 Jbeta primers. Data came from immunoSEQ multiplex PCR; TCRdb stores just in-frame clones and leaves some out. The profile covers approximately 200,000 clones, with about four fifths appearing a single time and about 6% taken by the ten largest. The receptor was derived from a woman in her twenties or thirties in good health and CMV-seropositive. The sequenced sample was PBMCs. V and J are TRBV12-2 and TRBJ2-3; the table's D call, TRBD1, has no DNA check behind it. TRBV12-2 is a listed pseudogene. The CDR3 nucleotides are TGTGCAAGTTCGCTTACCGGCAGGGCCAGCACAGATACGCAGTATTTT. This encodes CASSLTGRASTDTQYF.